These T cell receptor beta chains were read from a single sample in a study of T cells after yellow fever vaccination. One entry per CDR3 protein results from TCRdb running MiXCR on the 5' RACE reads. Of 200,000 to 250,000 distinct CDR3 sequences detected, about 3% appear once; the ten largest clones hold around 3.2%. Specimen: CD4+ T cells sorted from PBMCs, collected 10 days after the yellow fever booster vaccination. These receptors all come from a man younger than 35 who received the YFV17D yellow fever vaccine. The conserved cysteine and the conserved F or W are not part of the CDR3 here. The D gene is left open where the match is weak.

J gene,V gene,D gene,CDR3 protein
TRBJ2-3,TRBV5-1,TRBD1,ASSPPRQGGTDTQY
TRBJ1-3,TRBV7-8,NA,ASSLREGAGNTIY
TRBJ1-5,TRBV20-1,TRBD1,SASGGAGNQPQH
TRBJ2-2,TRBV11-3,TRBD1,ASSSGQANTGELF
TRBJ1-1,TRBV7-2,NA,ASSLSGNTEAF
TRBJ2-7,TRBV12-5,NA,ASVQTAASYEQY
TRBJ2-2,TRBV12-3/TRBV12-4,TRBD2,ASSLLAGEGELF
TRBJ1-2,TRBV7-9,TRBD1,ASSYGAGTGIYGYT
TRBJ2-5,TRBV7-9,TRBD1,ASSSPTGLG
TRBJ2-7,TRBV5-5,TRBD1,ASSLSLGTGVHEQY
TRBJ2-1,TRBV7-2,TRBD1,ASSLGPGQNNEQF
TRBJ2-3,TRBV20-1,TRBD1,SARGTGGTDTQY
TRBJ2-7,TRBV30,NA,AWSDSYEQY
TRBJ1-5,TRBV15,TRBD1,ATSRGDRVIRDQPQH
TRBJ2-7,TRBV6-5,NA,ASSYAHRFLYEQY
TRBJ2-4,TRBV5-6,NA,ASSLTLGNIQY
TRBJ1-4,TRBV7-2,NA,GSSLWGLPNENLF
TRBJ2-1,TRBV7-2,NA,ASSLGVSNNEQF
TRBJ2-1,TRBV6-2/TRBV6-3,NA,ASSRRAAHEQF
TRBJ2-1,TRBV7-2,NA,ASSRVRPSQF
TRBJ2-7,TRBV7-2,TRBD1,ASSRTGGGGYEQY
TRBJ2-2,TRBV7-8,TRBD1,ASSEQGASAGELF
TRBJ2-3,TRBV3-1,NA,ASSQGLSSDTQY
TRBJ2-3,TRBV11-2,TRBD2,ASSLGAGGITDTQY
TRBJ1-1,TRBV6-2/TRBV6-3,TRBD1,ASSGDREAKNTEAF
TRBJ2-2,TRBV4-2,TRBD2,ASSQESLAGEGGELF
TRBJ2-5,TRBV3-1,NA,ASSQGGRGIRETQY
TRBJ2-3,TRBV2,TRBD1,ASSMTGITDTQY
TRBJ2-5,TRBV21-1,NA,ASRAEKIKRGKETQY
TRBJ1-2,TRBV27,TRBD1,ASSWGQGELYGYT
TRBJ1-1,TRBV5-1,NA,ASKGNQGDTEAF
TRBJ2-3,TRBV6-5,TRBD1,ASGFKQGPTDTQY
TRBJ2-5,TRBV4-3,TRBD2,ASSFSASGGGSETQY
TRBJ1-5,TRBV12-3/TRBV12-4,NA,ASSLGTLDQPQH
TRBJ1-1,TRBV4-2,NA,ASSSRVTEAF
TRBJ1-1,TRBV7-8,NA,ASSLVPPGQSMNTEAF
TRBJ1-2,TRBV6-6,TRBD1,ASSRTGVGYT
TRBJ2-2,TRBV7-3,TRBD2,ASSPRGLTSGAGELF
TRBJ2-6,TRBV5-6,NA,ASSLGLSGANVLT
TRBJ1-2,TRBV5-6,TRBD1,ASRPGTAVVIYT
TRBJ2-5,TRBV29-1,NA,SVGQETQY
TRBJ2-3,TRBV7-3,NA,ASSSIIDTQY
TRBJ1-6,TRBV30,NA,ACGMISYNSPLH
TRBJ2-5,TRBV5-1,TRBD2,ASSLRGGGLEETQY
TRBJ2-3,TRBV6-5,NA,ASSYSRDNTDTQY
TRBJ1-4,TRBV7-9,NA,ASSLGTGHRTTNEKLF
TRBJ2-1,TRBV7-2,TRBD2,ASTGLAGYNEQF
TRBJ2-5,TRBV4-1,TRBD1,ASSQHSGGETQY
TRBJ1-1,TRBV6-1,TRBD1,ASSDSPDRAF
TRBJ2-1,TRBV11-1,TRBD2,ASSLSPRGSGGYEQF
TRBJ1-2,TRBV5-4,TRBD1,ASRRVLGQGASGYT
TRBJ2-3,TRBV11-1,NA,ASSLASAGSGTDTQY
TRBJ2-7,TRBV7-2,TRBD1,ASSITGTVLSYEQY